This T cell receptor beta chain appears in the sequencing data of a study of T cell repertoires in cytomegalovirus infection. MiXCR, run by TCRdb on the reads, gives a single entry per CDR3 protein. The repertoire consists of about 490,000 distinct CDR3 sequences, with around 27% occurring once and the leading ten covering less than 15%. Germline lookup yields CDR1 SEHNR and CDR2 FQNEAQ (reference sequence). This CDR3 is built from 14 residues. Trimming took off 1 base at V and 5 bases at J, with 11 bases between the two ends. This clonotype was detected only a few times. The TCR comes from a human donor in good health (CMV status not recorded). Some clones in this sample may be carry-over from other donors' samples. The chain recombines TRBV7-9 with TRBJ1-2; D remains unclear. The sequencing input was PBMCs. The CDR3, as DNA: TGTGCCAGCAGCTTAGACACAGACCTATATGGCTACACCTTC. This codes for CASSLDTDLYGYTF.